This T cell receptor beta chain was sequenced for a study of CD8 T cells in ankylosing spondylitis. Each CDR3 protein gets one entry after TCRdb re-called the 5' RACE reads with MiXCR. Here the sample spans about 250,000 distinct CDR3 sequences, 20% to 30% being singletons. Germline CDR1 and CDR2: KGHDR and SFDVKD. This CDR3 has 18 amino acids. J lost 2 bases, V lost 4 bases, and 13 bases had no gene match. A word on this clonotype: Its antigen is unidentified.

Study-wide points: Within peripheral blood, clones linked to disease were CD8+ and relatively rare. Matched synovial fluid from ankylosing spondylitis patients was reported to be enriched for disease-linked clones. In ankylosing spondylitis blood, a motif of roughly 8 highly homologous TCR beta variants appeared characteristic.

The sequence derives from a male donor with ankylosing spondylitis or in good health (not recorded which). Input material: blood, either unsorted or a sorted T cell fraction (not recorded which). This chain joins TRBV24-1 and TRBJ2-3, with TRBD2 identical over 8 bases. The CDR3 DNA reads as TGTGCCACCAGTGACCCCCCGGGTAGCGGGGAAACCACAGATACGCAGTATTTT. Translation: CATSDPPGSGETTDTQYF.